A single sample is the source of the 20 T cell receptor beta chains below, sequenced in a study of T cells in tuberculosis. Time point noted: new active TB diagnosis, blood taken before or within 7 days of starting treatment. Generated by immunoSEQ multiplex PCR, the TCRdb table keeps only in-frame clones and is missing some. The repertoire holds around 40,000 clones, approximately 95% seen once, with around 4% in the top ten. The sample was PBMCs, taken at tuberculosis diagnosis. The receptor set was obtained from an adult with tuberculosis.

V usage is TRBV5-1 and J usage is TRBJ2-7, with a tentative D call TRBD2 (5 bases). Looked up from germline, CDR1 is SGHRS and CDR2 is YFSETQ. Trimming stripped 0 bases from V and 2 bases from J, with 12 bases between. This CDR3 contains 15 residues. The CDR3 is CASSLGPEGTYEQYF. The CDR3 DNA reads TGCGCCAGCAGCTTGGGGCCAGAGGGTACCTACGAGCAGTACTTC.

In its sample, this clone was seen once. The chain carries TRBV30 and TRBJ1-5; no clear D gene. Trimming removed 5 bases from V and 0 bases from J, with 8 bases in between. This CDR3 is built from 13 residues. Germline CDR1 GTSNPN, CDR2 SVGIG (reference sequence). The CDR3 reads CAWQDNSNQPQHF. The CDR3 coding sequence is TGTGCCTGGCAAGACAATAGCAATCAGCCCCAGCATTTT.

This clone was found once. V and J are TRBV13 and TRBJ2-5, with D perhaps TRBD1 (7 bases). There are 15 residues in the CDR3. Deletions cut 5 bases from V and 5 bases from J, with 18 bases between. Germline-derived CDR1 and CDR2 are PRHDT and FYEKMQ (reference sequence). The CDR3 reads CASSVRRGPGETQYF. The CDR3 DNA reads TGTGCCAGCAGCGTCCGGAGGGGGCCAGGGGAGACCCAGTACTTC.

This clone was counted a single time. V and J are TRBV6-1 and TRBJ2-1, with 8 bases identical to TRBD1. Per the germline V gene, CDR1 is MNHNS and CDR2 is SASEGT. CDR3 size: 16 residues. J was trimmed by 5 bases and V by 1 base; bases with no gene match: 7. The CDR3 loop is CASSEGSRQGNNEQFF. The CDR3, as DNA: TGTGCCAGCAGTGAAGGTTCGCGACAGGGGAACAATGAGCAGTTCTTC.

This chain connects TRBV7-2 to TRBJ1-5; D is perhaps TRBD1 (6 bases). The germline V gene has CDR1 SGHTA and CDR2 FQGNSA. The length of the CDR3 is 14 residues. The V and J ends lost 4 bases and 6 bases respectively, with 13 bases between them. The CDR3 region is CASSSQGRGQPQHF. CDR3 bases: TGTGCCAGCAGCTCACAGGGACGGGGTCAGCCCCAGCATTTT.

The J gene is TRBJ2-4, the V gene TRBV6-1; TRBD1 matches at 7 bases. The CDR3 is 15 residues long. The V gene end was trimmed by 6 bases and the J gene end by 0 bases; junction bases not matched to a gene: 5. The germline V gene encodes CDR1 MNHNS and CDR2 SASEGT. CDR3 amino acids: CASRGDSLAKNIQYF. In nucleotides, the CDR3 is TGTGCCAGCAGGGGGGACAGTCTAGCCAAAAACATTCAGTACTTC.

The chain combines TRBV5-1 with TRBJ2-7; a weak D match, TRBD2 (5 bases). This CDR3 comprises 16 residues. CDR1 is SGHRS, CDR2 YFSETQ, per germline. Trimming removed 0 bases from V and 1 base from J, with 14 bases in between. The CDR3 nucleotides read TGCGCCAGCAGCTTGGCCGGGGTGAGAGGGTCCTACGAGCAGTACTTC. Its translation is CASSLAGVRGSYEQYF.

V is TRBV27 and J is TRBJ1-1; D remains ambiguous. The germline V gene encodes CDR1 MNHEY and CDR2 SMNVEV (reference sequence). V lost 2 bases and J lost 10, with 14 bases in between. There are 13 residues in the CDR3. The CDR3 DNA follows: TGTGCCAGCAGTTTAGGCAGGCCCGAGGGAGCTTTCTTT. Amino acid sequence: CASSLGRPEGAFF.

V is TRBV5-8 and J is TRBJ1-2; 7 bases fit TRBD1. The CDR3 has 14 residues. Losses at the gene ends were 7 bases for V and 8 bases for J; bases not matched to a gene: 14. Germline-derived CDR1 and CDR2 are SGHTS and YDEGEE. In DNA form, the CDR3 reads TGTGCCAGCCGATCGGGACAGATGGTTGGGGGCTACACCTTC. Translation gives CASRSGQMVGGYTF.

The DNA for the CDR3 is TGTGCCAGCAGCGTAGGGATGCAGGGCGATGGCTACACCTTC. It yields the protein CASSVGMQGDGYTF. The V and J genes are TRBV9 and TRBJ1-2; tentatively, D is TRBD1 (5 bases). Germline V gives CDR1 SGDLS, CDR2 YYNGEE. The V end lost 0 bases, the J end lost 6 bases, and 12 bases lay between the germline ends. The CDR3 is made up of 14 amino acids. Full variable domain (remainder filled in from reference TRBV9 and TRBJ1-2): DSGVTQTPKHLITATGQRVTLRCSPRSGDLSVYWYQQSLDQGLQFLIQYYNGEERAKGNILERFSAQQFPDLHSELNLSSLELGDSALYFCASSVGMQGDGYTFGSGTRLTVV.

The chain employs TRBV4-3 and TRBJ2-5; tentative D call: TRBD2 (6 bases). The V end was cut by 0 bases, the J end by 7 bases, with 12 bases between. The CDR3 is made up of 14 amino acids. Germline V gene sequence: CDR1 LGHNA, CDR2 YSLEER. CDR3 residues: CASSQDGGYGTQYF. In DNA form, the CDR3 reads TGCGCCAGCAGCCAAGACGGGGGATACGGGACCCAGTACTTC.

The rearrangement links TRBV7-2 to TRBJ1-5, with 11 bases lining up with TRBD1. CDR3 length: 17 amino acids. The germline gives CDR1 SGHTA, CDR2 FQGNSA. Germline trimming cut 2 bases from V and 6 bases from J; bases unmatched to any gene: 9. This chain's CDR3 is CASSLRVPGQGGQPQHF. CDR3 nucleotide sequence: TGTGCCAGCAGCTTACGCGTCCCGGGACAGGGGGGTCAGCCCCAGCATTTT.

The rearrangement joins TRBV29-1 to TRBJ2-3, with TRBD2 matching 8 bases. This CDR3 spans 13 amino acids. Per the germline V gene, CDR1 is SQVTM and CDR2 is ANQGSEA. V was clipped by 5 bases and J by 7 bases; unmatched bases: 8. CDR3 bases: TGCAGCGTTTGCGGGGGGCCTCCGAATACGCAGTATTTT. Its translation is CSVCGGPPNTQYF.

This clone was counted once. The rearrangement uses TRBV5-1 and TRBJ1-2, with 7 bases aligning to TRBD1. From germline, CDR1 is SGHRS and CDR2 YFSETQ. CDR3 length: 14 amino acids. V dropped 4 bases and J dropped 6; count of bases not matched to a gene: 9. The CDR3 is CASSEQTGVHGYTF. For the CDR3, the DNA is TGCGCCAGCAGCGAACAAACAGGGGTCCATGGCTACACCTTC. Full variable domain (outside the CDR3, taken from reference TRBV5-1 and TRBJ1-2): KAGVTQTPRYLIKTRGQQVTLSCSPISGHRSVSWYQQTPGQGLQFLFEYFSETQRNKGNFPGRFSGRQFSNSRSEMNVSTLELGDSALYLCASSEQTGVHGYTFGSGTRLTVV.

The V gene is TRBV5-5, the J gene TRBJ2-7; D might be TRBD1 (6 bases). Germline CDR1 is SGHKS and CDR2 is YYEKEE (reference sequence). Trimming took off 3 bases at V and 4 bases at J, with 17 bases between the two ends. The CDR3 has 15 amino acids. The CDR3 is CASSYFETGAYEQYF. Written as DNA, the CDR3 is TGTGCCAGCAGCTATTTTGAGACAGGTGCATACGAGCAGTACTTC.

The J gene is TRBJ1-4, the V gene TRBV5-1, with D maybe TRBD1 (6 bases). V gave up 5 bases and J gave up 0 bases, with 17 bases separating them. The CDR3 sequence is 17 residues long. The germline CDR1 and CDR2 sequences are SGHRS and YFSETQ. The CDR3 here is CASRMGQGIATNEKLFF. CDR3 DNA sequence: TGCGCCAGCAGAATGGGGCAGGGGATTGCAACTAATGAAAAACTGTTTTTT. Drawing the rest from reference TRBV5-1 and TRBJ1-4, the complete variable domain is KAGVTQTPRYLIKTRGQQVTLSCSPISGHRSVSWYQQTPGQGLQFLFEYFSETQRNKGNFPGRFSGRQFSNSRSEMNVSTLELGDSALYLCASRMGQGIATNEKLFFGSGTQLSVL.

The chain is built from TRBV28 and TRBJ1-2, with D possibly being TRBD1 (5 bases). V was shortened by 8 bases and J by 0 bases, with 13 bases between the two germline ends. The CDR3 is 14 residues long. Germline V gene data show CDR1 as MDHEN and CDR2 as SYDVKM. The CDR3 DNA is TGTGCCAGCGGGGGGGTCCCTACTAACTATGGCTACACCTTC. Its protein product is CASGGVPTNYGYTF.

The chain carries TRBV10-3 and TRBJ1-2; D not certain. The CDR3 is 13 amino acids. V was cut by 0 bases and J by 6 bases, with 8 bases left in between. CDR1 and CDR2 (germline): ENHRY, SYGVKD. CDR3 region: CAISESGRDGYTF. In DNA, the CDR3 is TGTGCCATCAGTGAGTCAGGGAGAGATGGCTACACCTTC.

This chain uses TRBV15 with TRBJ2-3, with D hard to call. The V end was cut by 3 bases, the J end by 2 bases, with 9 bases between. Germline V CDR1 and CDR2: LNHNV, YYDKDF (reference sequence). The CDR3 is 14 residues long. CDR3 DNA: TGTGCCACCAGCAGCAGGCTACCCACAGATACGCAGTATTTT. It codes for CATSSRLPTDTQYF.

The CDR3 region has the DNA TGTGCCAGCAGTTTCGGGACAGGGGAAGCTTTCTTT. Its protein is CASSFGTGEAFF. V usage is TRBV6-6 and J usage is TRBJ1-1, with TRBD1 matching 9 bases. The length of the CDR3 is 12 residues. Germline V gene data show CDR1 as MNHNY and CDR2 as SVGAGI (reference sequence). With V trimmed by 4 bases and J by 8 bases, 2 bases remained unmatched.